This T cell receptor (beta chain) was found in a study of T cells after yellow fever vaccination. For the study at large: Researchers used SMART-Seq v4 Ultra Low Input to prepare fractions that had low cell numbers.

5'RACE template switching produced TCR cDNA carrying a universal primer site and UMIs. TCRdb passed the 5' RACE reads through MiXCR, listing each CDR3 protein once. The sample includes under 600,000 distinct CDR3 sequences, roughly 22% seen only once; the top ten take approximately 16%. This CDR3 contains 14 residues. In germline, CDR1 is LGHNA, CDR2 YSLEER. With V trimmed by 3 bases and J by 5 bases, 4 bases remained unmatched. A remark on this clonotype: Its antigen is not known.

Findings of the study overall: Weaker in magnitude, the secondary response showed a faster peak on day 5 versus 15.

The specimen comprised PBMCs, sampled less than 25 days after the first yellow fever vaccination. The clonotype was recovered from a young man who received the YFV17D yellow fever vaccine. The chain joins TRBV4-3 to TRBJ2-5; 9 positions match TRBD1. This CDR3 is CASSQWTGAETQYF. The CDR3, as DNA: TGCGCCAGCAGCCAGTGGACAGGGGCCGAGACCCAGTACTTC.